These 15 T cell receptor beta chains came from one sample sequenced in a study of low-dose radiotherapy and immunotherapy resistance in tumors. TRAV- and TRBV-specific primers primed first-strand cDNA, covering alpha and beta chains. TCR amplification ran approximately 22 PCR cycles using constant-region and V-primer adapter primers. One entry per CDR3 protein results from TCRdb running MiXCR on the reads. The sample yields 10,000 to 15,000 distinct CDR3 sequences, roughly 66% seen once. The receptors stem from a human donor with advanced metastatic prostate, ovarian, gallbladder or colorectal cancer (not recorded which). This table probably holds off-target reads from a library built for another chain.

J is TRBJ1-3 and V is TRBV2; 9 nucleotides agree with TRBD1. Germline V CDR1 and CDR2: SNHLY, FYNNEI. The CDR3 sequence is 15 residues long. V dropped 7 bases and J dropped 4; count of bases not matched to a gene: 8. For the CDR3, the DNA is TGTGCCAGCAATTCCGGGACAGGGCAAGGAAACACCATATATTTT. It translates to CASNSGTGQGNTIYF.

The chain uses TRBV5-6 and TRBJ2-7, with D unresolved. Germline V gene data show CDR1 as SGHDT and CDR2 as YYEEEE. The CDR3 sequence is 13 residues long. V was shortened by 4 bases and J by 6 bases, with 14 bases between the two germline ends. CDR3 DNA: TGTGCCAGCAGCCGCACCCCGGCATCCGAGCAGTACTTC. This sequence encodes CASSRTPASEQYF.

This chain links TRBV3-1 with TRBJ1-2; no clear D gene. Germline V lookup: CDR1 LGHDT, CDR2 YNNKEL (reference sequence). There are 13 residues in the CDR3. The V and J ends lost 4 bases and 4 bases respectively, with 10 bases between them. DNA for the CDR3: TGTGCCAGCAGCCGTCGGATGTCCTATGGCTACACCTTC. As protein: CASSRRMSYGYTF.

This clonotype has more than one count but fewer than ten. This chain connects TRBV20-1 to TRBJ1-2, with D unresolved. The CDR3 runs 13 residues. Germline CDR1 DFQATT, CDR2 SNEGSKA (reference sequence). Trimming removed 2 bases from V and 6 bases from J, with 13 bases in between. The DNA of the CDR3 is TGCAGTGCTAGAATCGCCACAGACGATGGCTACACCTTC. Its translation is CSARIATDDGYTF.

V is TRBV28 and J is TRBJ2-3; a weak D match, TRBD1 (6 bases). The germline gives CDR1 MDHEN, CDR2 SYDVKM. The ends were cut back, 9 bases at V and 1 base at J, with 11 bases in the middle. CDR3 size: 13 residues. The CDR3 loop reads CASNRVGTDTQYF. CDR3 nucleotides: TGTGCCAGTAACAGGGTGGGCACAGATACGCAGTATTTT.

V is TRBV9 and J is TRBJ2-6, with 9 nucleotides matching TRBD1. This CDR3 has 19 amino acids. V lost 2 bases, J lost 0 bases, and 9 bases stayed unmatched. The germline V gene encodes CDR1 SGDLS and CDR2 YYNGEE. The CDR3 region is CASSVRQGEIPSGANVLTF. CDR3 nucleotide sequence: TGTGCCAGCAGCGTGCGACAGGGGGAGATTCCCTCTGGGGCCAACGTCCTGACTTTC. Combining the CDR3 with reference TRBV9 and TRBJ2-6 gives the whole variable domain DSGVTQTPKHLITATGQRVTLRCSPRSGDLSVYWYQQSLDQGLQFLIQYYNGEERAKGNILERFSAQQFPDLHSELNLSSLELGDSALYFCASSVRQGEIPSGANVLTFGAGSRLTVL.

The chain carries TRBV6-2 or TRBV6-3 and TRBJ2-7; TRBD2 agrees at 7 bases. The CDR3 is 14 amino acids. With 4 bases clipped from V and 2 bases from J, the junction kept 5 bases outside the gene matches. Germline assignment: CDR1 MNHEY and CDR2 SVGEGT. CDR3 region: CASSSAGAPYEQYF. CDR3 in DNA: TGTGCCAGCAGTTCCGCGGGAGCCCCCTACGAGCAGTACTTC.

The J gene is TRBJ1-5, the V gene TRBV5-5; D might be TRBD1 (6 bases). V was trimmed by 4 bases and J by 7 bases, leaving 18 bases between them. This CDR3 spans 15 amino acids. Germline CDR1 is SGHKS and CDR2 is YYEKEE (reference sequence). The CDR3 DNA is TGTGCCAGCAGCCTGAATGAAGGGGGAATCCAGCCCCAGCATTTT. This gives the protein CASSLNEGGIQPQHF.

The genes are TRBV6-1 and TRBJ1-1; perhaps TRBD1 as D (5 bases). The V end lost 5 bases, the J end lost 4 bases, and 17 bases lay between the germline ends. Germline loops: CDR1 MNHNS, CDR2 SASEGT. The CDR3 loop spans 15 amino acids. The CDR3 DNA sequence: TGTGCCAGCAGTTACTCATACGGGGGTTCCACTGAAGCTTTCTTT. Translation gives CASSYSYGGSTEAFF.

This clonotype was seen only a few times. The V gene is TRBV13, the J gene TRBJ2-7, with 8 bases fitting TRBD1. CDR3 size: 15 residues. Unmatched junction bases numbered 8, after V lost 5 bases and J lost 2 bases. The germline gives CDR1 PRHDT, CDR2 FYEKMQ (reference sequence). DNA of the CDR3: TGTGCCAGCAGCGCGGTCGACAGGGGCGCCTACGAGCAGTACTTC. Protein product: CASSAVDRGAYEQYF.

This clonotype was recorded a few times. V usage is TRBV28 and J usage is TRBJ1-1; D possibly corresponds to TRBD1 (5 bases). The V gene's germline CDR1 is MDHEN and CDR2 SYDVKM. Trimming shortened V by 3 bases and J by 1 base, and 15 bases separated the two germline ends. This CDR3 is built from 16 residues. The chain's CDR3 is CASSLNAGQGNTEAFF. CDR3 DNA: TGTGCCAGCAGTTTGAATGCAGGGCAGGGGAACACTGAAGCTTTCTTT.

The sample holds one count of this clonotype. The V and J genes are TRBV11-2 and TRBJ2-4, with D unclear. CDR3 size: 17 residues. Germline CDR1 is SGHAT and CDR2 is FQNNGV. Trimming stripped 3 bases from V and 0 bases from J, with 15 bases between. The CDR3 DNA reads TGTGCCAGCAGCTTCGCGAGTGGGTCTCTAGCCAAAAACATTCAGTACTTC. Protein product: CASSFASGSLAKNIQYF.

This clonotype was seen only a few times. J is TRBJ2-1 and V is TRBV7-2; TRBD2 matches at 13 bases. CDR3 length equals 14 residues. Germline values: CDR1 SGHTA, CDR2 FQGNSA. After removal of 6 bases from V and 9 bases from J, the junction contained 5 bases not matched to a gene. CDR3 amino acids: CASSGLAGASEQFF. The CDR3 DNA is TGTGCCAGCAGTGGACTAGCGGGAGCCAGTGAGCAGTTCTTC. Looking up the rest from reference TRBV7-2 and TRBJ2-1 gives the full variable domain: GAGVSQSPSNKVTEKGKDVELRCDPISGHTALYWYRQSLGQGLEFLIYFQGNSAPDKSGLPSDRFSAERTGGSVSTLTIQRTQQEDSAVYLCASSGLAGASEQFFGPGTRLTVL.

This rearrangement joins TRBV24-1 to TRBJ2-1, with D perhaps given as TRBD1 or TRBD2 (5 bases each). Germline loops: CDR1 KGHDR, CDR2 SFDVKD. The CDR3 length is 11 residues. V was clipped by 4 bases and J by 13 bases, with 10 bases between them. As DNA, the CDR3 is TGTGCCACCAGTGAATGGGACGTTCAGTTCTTC. It translates to CATSEWDVQFF.

This clonotype has only a few counts. This chain joins TRBV28 and TRBJ2-3; TRBD2 matches at 7 bases. The CDR3 is made up of 18 amino acids. J gave up 0 bases and V 6 bases, and 15 bases lay outside the gene matches. Germline CDR1 is MDHEN and CDR2 is SYDVKM. For the CDR3, the DNA is TGTGCCAGCAGCTCTTCTCCCGGACTAGGATCCAGCACAGATACGCAGTATTTT. Translated, it gives CASSSSPGLGSSTDTQYF.